This is a list of T cell receptor beta chains from one sample in a study of blood T cell repertoires in COVID-19. The table came from immunoSEQ multiplex PCR; TCRdb's copy has only in-frame clones and leaves some out. The data hold around 390,000 clones, with approximately 90% observed a single time. Sequenced material: PBMCs or T cells enriched from blood (not recorded which). Source of these receptors: a woman aged 45-65 years who had recovered from COVID-19. The CDR3 runs from the conserved cysteine through the conserved F or W. D genes are given only for firm matches. Expanded clones get a size class; other rows say once, few or many, or leave the size out.

>-|TRBD1|TRBV7-9|TRBJ1-2
CASSRTGDRGYTF
TGTGCCAGCAGCCGGACAGGGGATCGTGGCTACACCTTC
>-|-|TRBV28|TRBJ1-2
CASTPGGAGVQDYGYTF
TGTGCCAGCACCCCGGGGGGCGCGGGTGTACAGGACTATGGCTACACCTTC
>-|-|TRBV29-1|TRBJ2-7
CSALDSYEQYF
TGCAGCGCTCTGGACAGCTACGAGCAGTACTTC
>-|-|TRBV3-1/TRBV3-2|TRBJ2-3
CASSQAPGGTQYF
TGTGCCAGCAGCCAAGCCCCCGGCGGGACGCAGTATTTT
>-|-|TRBV7-9|TRBJ2-5
CASSLREDYQETQYF
TGTGCCAGCAGCTTACGTGAGGACTACCAAGAGACCCAGTACTTC
>-|TRBD1|TRBV6-5|TRBJ1-3
CASSYSVQGANTIYF
TGTGCCAGCAGTTACTCGGTCCAGGGGGCGAACACCATATATTTT
>once|-|TRBV4-1|TRBJ1-2
CASSHPSQFNYGYTF
TGCGCCAGCAGCCATCCTAGTCAGTTTAACTATGGCTACACCTTC
>-|-|TRBV3-1/TRBV3-2|TRBJ2-1
CASSQDPQLSSYNEQFF
TGTGCCAGCAGCCAAGACCCTCAGTTATCGTCCTACAATGAGCAGTTCTTC
>-|TRBD2|TRBV27|TRBJ2-7
CASKLRGDYEQYF
TGTGCCAGCAAATTGCGGGGGGACTACGAGCAGTACTTC
>few|-|TRBV4-2|TRBJ2-7
CASSQDPTRVYEQYF
TGTGCCAGCAGCCAAGATCCGACTAGGGTCTACGAGCAGTACTTC
>-|TRBD1|TRBV11-3|TRBJ2-1
CASSSTGIRGLYNEQFF
TGTGCCAGCAGCTCCACAGGTATCAGGGGGCTTTACAATGAGCAGTTCTTC
>-|-|TRBV29-1|TRBJ1-1
CSVSSGMPEAFF
TGCAGCGTTTCATCAGGGATGCCTGAAGCTTTCTTT
>once|-|TRBV18|TRBJ1-2
CASSSRTRSYGYTF
TGTGCCAGCTCATCCCGGACAAGAAGCTATGGCTACACCTTC
>once|-|TRBV4-2|TRBJ1-3
CASSDHPQGTGNTIYF
TGTGCCAGCAGCGACCACCCACAGGGAACTGGAAACACCATATATTTT
>-|-|TRBV18|TRBJ1-2
CASSPPSGRDYGYTF
TGTGCCAGCTCACCACCTTCAGGGAGGGACTATGGCTACACCTTC
>-|TRBD1|TRBV4-3|TRBJ1-1
CASSQGSRGQTEAFF
TGCGCCAGCAGCCAAGGCTCCAGGGGGCAAACTGAAGCTTTCTTT
>-|-|TRBV29-1|TRBJ1-3
CSVEVVAGGNTIYF
TGCAGCGTTGAAGTCGTGGCAGGGGGAAACACCATATATTTT
>-|-|TRBV5-1|TRBJ1-2
CASSLGPVGGYTF
TGCGCCAGCAGCTTGGGCCCGGTCGGGGGCTACACCTTC
>few|TRBD1|TRBV6-1|TRBJ2-5
CASSESWGTGRETQYF
TGTGCCAGCAGTGAATCGTGGGGGACAGGGCGAGAGACCCAGTACTTC
>-|-|TRBV30|TRBJ2-1
CAWNTNSYNEQFF
TGTGCCTGGAATACTAACTCCTACAATGAGCAGTTCTTC